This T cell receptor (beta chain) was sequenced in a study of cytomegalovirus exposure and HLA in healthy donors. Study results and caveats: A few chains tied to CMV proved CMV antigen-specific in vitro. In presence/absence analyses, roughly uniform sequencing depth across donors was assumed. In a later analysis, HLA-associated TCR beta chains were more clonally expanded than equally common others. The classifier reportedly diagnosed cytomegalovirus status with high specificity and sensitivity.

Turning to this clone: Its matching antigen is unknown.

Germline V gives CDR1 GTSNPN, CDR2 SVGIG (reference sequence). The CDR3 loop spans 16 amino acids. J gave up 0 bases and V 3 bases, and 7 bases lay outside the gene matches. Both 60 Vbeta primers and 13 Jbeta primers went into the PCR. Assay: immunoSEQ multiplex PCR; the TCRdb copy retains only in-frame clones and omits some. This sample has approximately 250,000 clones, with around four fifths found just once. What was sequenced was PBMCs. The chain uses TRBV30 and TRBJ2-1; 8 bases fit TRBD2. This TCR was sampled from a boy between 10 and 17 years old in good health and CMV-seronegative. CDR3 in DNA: TGTGCCTGGAGCCTTAGCGGGGCTGGCTCCTACAATGAGCAGTTCTTC. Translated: CAWSLSGAGSYNEQFF.